This is a list of T cell receptor beta chains from one sample in a study of shared clonotypes between healthy human individuals. Only in-frame clones appear in the TCRdb table, and some are missing; sequencing was by immunoSEQ multiplex PCR. The repertoire consists of some 2.1 million clones, with 85% to 95% occurring once and the leading ten covering more than 1.5%. Material for sequencing was naive CD8+ T cells from PBMCs. The source of these receptors is a man aged 18 to 29 in good health. Some clones in this sample may be carry-over from other donors' samples. CDR3s leave out the opening cysteine and the closing phenylalanine or tryptophan. Clone sizes are given selectively: once, few, many, or a class where the clone is expanded.

V gene	clone size	J gene	CDR3 protein
TRBV10-3	.	TRBJ2-7	AISAAEGEAYEQY
TRBV28	.	TRBJ2-7	ASRSRGRSYEQY
TRBV13	.	TRBJ2-3	ASSLGLVTSTDTQY
TRBV5-1	.	TRBJ2-2	ASSSRRQGAGELF
TRBV4-1	.	TRBJ2-5	ASSQVGPQETQY
TRBV29-1	.	TRBJ2-4	SVELAGSIGNIQY
TRBV7-3	.	TRBJ1-3	ASSLEGTVSGNTIY
TRBV14	.	TRBJ2-3	ASSPDTSRDTQY
TRBV19	.	TRBJ2-1	ASSHQGTYNEQF
TRBV28	.	TRBJ1-2	ASSPIDRGVYGYT
TRBV4-1	.	TRBJ1-2	ASSPPGTVYGYT
TRBV20-1	.	TRBJ1-2	SARIPYGYT
TRBV19	.	TRBJ1-3	ASSQGALGNTIY
TRBV9	few	TRBJ1-1	ASSVGWTVNTEAF
TRBV5-1	.	TRBJ1-5	ASSARQGALGNQPQH
TRBV5-6	.	TRBJ1-1	ASSWDRLNTEAF
TRBV25-1	.	TRBJ2-5	ASSDRGRGITKETQY
TRBV19	once	TRBJ2-2	ASSITGNTGELF
TRBV9	.	TRBJ2-1	ASSVAGGSYNEQF
TRBV18	once	TRBJ2-4	ASSPSSGRALDIQY
TRBV11-2	.	TRBJ2-1	ASNEGMSSYNEQF
TRBV2	.	TRBJ2-1	ASSEVLWNLDNEQF
TRBV5-4	once	TRBJ2-7	ASSSNYQDRGLYEQY
TRBV11-2	.	TRBJ2-7	ASSLVLAVYEQY
TRBV27	.	TRBJ2-7	ASRRGPGSFSYEQY
TRBV6-1	.	TRBJ1-2	ASSARRGDYGYT
TRBV7-8	.	TRBJ2-1	ASSLGGSGNEQF
TRBV29-1	once	TRBJ2-1	SVVSNEQF
TRBV27	once	TRBJ2-1	ASSHANNEQF
TRBV10-1	.	TRBJ2-3	ASSESSETALSTDTQY